This TCR beta chain was retrieved from a study of T-cell reconstitution after alpha-beta-depleted transplantation in children. General study findings and limits: Alpha-beta T cells present about two months after transplant were reported to originate from several hundred expanded graft clones. A year post-transplant, T-cell counts and diversity derived mostly from newly produced T cells.

Many counts were recorded for this clonotype. The antigen remains undetermined. Unique molecular identifiers featured in how the TCRbeta library was prepared. Using its own MiXCR run on the PCR reads, TCRdb lists one record per CDR3 protein. Of about 98,000 distinct CDR3 sequences listed, 20% to 30% are singletons. Trimming removed 5 bases at V and 3 bases at J, with 16 bases between. The CDR3 is 15 amino acids. Germline-derived CDR1 and CDR2 are MDHEN and SYDVKM. This chain uses TRBV28 with TRBJ1-1, with a weak D call TRBD1 (6 bases). The sequencing here drew on PBMCs, taken before TCRalphabeta/CD19-depleted stem cell transplant. The TCR comes from a boy aged 2 to 9 with acute lymphoblastic leukemia, due to receive a stem cell transplant. The CDR3 nucleotides are TGTGCCAGCAGTCCCGAAGGGGGGGCGGACACTGAAGCTTTCTTT. Amino acid sequence: CASSPEGGADTEAFF.